This T cell receptor (beta chain) originates from a study of cytomegalovirus exposure and HLA in healthy donors. Study results and limitations: The study assumed roughly uniform donor sequencing depth for presence/absence analyses. Sequencing probably produced one cluster of sequence variants that were highly shared.

With 60 Vbeta and 13 Jbeta primers, the PCR was carried out. This table comes from immunoSEQ multiplex PCR, and its TCRdb copy is limited to in-frame clones, with some not included. The repertoire shows approximately 120,000 clones; the top ten hold roughly 0.94%. A note on this clone: Its target is not known.

Trimming took 5 bases from V and 1 from J, leaving 12 bases between them. The germline gives CDR1 MDHEN, CDR2 SYDVKM. The CDR3 extends over 15 amino acids. Sequences were obtained from PBMCs. This receptor was obtained from a man aged 18 to 30 in good health and CMV-seronegative. This sequence joins TRBV28 and TRBJ1-5; D is unclear. This CDR3 is CASSGFGRSNQPQHF. The CDR3 DNA reads as TGTGCCAGCAGTGGTTTTGGGAGGAGCAATCAGCCCCAGCATTTT.